A selection of T cell receptor beta chains follows, all from one sample in a study of blood T cell repertoires in COVID-19. Only in-frame clones appear in the TCRdb table, and some are missing; sequencing was by immunoSEQ multiplex PCR. The sample lists roughly 80,000 clones, roughly 73% occurring once. Material for sequencing was peripheral blood. All receptors derive from a human donor in a cohort sampled during active COVID-19. The conserved cysteine and the conserved F or W are not part of the CDR3 here. Fields, in order: J gene, D gene, V gene, CDR3 protein. D genes are given only for firm matches.

J: TRBJ2-7
D: TRBD2
V: TRBV19
CDR3: ASSIRTSSGDEQY

J: TRBJ1-5
D: TRBD1
V: TRBV9
CDR3: ASSSSGQGDQPQH

J: TRBJ1-1
D: TRBD1
V: TRBV28
CDR3: ASSSTGLNTEAF

J: TRBJ1-4
D: -
V: TRBV10-3
CDR3: ATKGQINEKLF

J: TRBJ2-7
D: -
V: TRBV27
CDR3: ASSSTGTYSYEQY

J: TRBJ1-2
D: -
V: TRBV18
CDR3: ASSPNRDSGYT

J: TRBJ1-2
D: -
V: TRBV28
CDR3: ASRSTGDRFYGYT

J: TRBJ1-3
D: -
V: TRBV19
CDR3: ASAQNGNTIY

J: TRBJ2-7
D: TRBD1
V: TRBV7-2
CDR3: ASSLRRGPYEQY

J: TRBJ2-7
D: -
V: TRBV7-2
CDR3: ASSSQGSYEQY

J: TRBJ2-7
D: -
V: TRBV11-3
CDR3: ASSLEIGGGLYEQY

J: TRBJ2-7
D: TRBD2
V: TRBV9
CDR3: ASSVASGGLYEQY

J: TRBJ2-3
D: TRBD2
V: TRBV6-4
CDR3: ASSDSSSGGHTDTQY

J: TRBJ2-5
D: -
V: TRBV5-1
CDR3: ASSRGWGETQY

J: TRBJ2-3
D: TRBD2
V: TRBV3-1/TRBV3-2
CDR3: ASSRRLAFTDTQY

J: TRBJ2-1
D: TRBD2
V: TRBV24-1
CDR3: ATSVMAGGRSSYNEQF

J: TRBJ2-7
D: TRBD1
V: TRBV5-4
CDR3: ASSLTRDSYEQY

J: TRBJ2-5
D: -
V: TRBV5-1
CDR3: ASSLRAVEETQY